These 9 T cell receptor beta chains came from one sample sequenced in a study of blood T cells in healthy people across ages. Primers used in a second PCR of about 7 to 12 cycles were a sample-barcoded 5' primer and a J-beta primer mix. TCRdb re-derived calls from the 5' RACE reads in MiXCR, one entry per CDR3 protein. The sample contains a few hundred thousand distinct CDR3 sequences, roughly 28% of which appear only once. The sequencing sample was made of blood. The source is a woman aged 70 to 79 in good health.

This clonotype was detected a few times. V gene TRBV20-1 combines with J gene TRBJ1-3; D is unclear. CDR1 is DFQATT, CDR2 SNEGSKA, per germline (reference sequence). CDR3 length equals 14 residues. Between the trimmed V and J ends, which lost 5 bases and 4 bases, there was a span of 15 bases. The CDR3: CSAQWRAKGNTIYF. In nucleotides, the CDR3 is TGCAGTGCTCAATGGAGGGCAAAGGGAAACACCATATATTTT.

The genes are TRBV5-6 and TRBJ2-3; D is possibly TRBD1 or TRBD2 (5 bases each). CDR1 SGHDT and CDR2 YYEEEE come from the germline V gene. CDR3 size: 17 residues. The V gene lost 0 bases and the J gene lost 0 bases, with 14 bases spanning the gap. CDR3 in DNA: TGTGCCAGCAGCTTGGGGCTGAGGGGTAAGAGCACAGATACGCAGTATTTT. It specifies CASSLGLRGKSTDTQYF.

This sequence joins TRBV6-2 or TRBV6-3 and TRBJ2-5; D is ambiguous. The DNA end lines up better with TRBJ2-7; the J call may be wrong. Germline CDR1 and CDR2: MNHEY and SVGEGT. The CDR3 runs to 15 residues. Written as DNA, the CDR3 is TGTGCCAGCAGTTACTCGATCCGTCGAACCTACGAGCAGTACTTC. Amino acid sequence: CASSYSIRRTYEQYF.

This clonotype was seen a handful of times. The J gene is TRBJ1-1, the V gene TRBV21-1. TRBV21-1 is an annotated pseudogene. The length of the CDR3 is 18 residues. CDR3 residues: CASSKDEGKLTSTTEAFF. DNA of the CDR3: TGTGCCAGCAGCAAAGACGAGGGCAAGCTTACTTCGACGACTGAAGCTTTCTTT.

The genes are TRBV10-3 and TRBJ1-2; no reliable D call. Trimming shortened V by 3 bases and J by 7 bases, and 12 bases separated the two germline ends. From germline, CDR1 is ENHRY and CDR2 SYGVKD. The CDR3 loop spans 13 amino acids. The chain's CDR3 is CAISEDSRGGYTF. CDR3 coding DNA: TGTGCCATCAGTGAAGACTCGCGGGGTGGCTACACCTTC.

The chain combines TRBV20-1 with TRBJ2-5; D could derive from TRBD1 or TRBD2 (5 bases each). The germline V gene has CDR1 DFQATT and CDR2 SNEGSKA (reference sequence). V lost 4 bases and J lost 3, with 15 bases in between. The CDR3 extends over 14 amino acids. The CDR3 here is CSATGPGREETQYF. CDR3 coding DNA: TGCAGTGCTACGGGGCCAGGGAGAGAAGAGACCCAGTACTTC.

The CDR3 DNA reads TGTGCCGGCGGACAGATAAACACCGGGGAGCTGTTTTTT. Protein: CAGGQINTGELFF. This sequence joins TRBV10-3 and TRBJ2-2; a possible D gene is TRBD1 (6 bases). Trimming cost V 11 bases and J 2 bases, with 12 bases left between them. The germline gives CDR1 ENHRY, CDR2 SYGVKD. The CDR3 runs 13 residues.

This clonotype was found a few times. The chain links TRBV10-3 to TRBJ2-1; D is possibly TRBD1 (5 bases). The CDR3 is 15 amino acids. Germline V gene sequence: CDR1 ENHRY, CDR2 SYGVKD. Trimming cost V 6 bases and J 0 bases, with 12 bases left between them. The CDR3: CAIRDSTSSYNEQFF. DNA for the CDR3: TGTGCCATCAGAGACAGCACAAGCTCCTACAATGAGCAGTTCTTC.

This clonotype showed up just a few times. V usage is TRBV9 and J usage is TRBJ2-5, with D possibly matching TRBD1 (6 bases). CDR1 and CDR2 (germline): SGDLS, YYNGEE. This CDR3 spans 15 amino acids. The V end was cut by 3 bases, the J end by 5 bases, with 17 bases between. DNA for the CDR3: TGTGCCAGCAGCGAGGGTACGGTGGGGGCGGAGACCCAGTACTTC. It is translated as CASSEGTVGAETQYF.